This T cell receptor beta chain is from a study of blood T cell repertoires in COVID-19. Study overall: Sites in the United States, Italy and Spain provided acute and convalescent COVID-19 samples.

V lost 0 bases, J lost 3 bases, and 6 bases lay in between. The CDR3 loop spans 13 amino acids. Germline V gene data show CDR1 as SGDLS and CDR2 as YYNGEE. The study drew participants aged about 18 to 89 years from some 24 US areas. Source study methods: Amplification from reference gene primers served as the basis for estimated nucleated cell counts. Sequencing used immunoSEQ multiplex PCR; TCRdb keeps in-frame clones, though not all of them. D and trimming come from the DNA, and the V and J calls and clone size come from that table. There are some 270,000 clones in the sample; about nine tenths occur only once, and 4.1% lies in the top ten.

This sequence joins TRBV9 and TRBJ1-1; no definite D call. The sequence was collected from a woman in her twenties or thirties with acute COVID-19. The specimen was PBMCs or T cells enriched from blood (not recorded which). DNA of the CDR3: TGTGCCAGCAGCGTAGCGCAGGACACTGAAGCTTTCTTT. Its translation is CASSVAQDTEAFF.